This entry describes one TCR beta chain. The antigen remains undetermined. Libraries were prepared by immunoSEQ multiplex PCR; TCRdb keeps only in-frame clonotypes and omits some of them. The data contain some 360,000 clones, around 70% of them seen just once; the ten biggest clones take up over 9.5%. This specimen comes from a study of shared clonotypes between healthy human individuals. Study-level points and caveats: Among donors, sharing of clonotypes was expected to be affected by sequencing depth.

Trimming took off 2 bases at V and 3 bases at J, with 10 bases between the two ends. Germline V gives CDR1 SQVTM, CDR2 ANQGSEA. This CDR3 has 13 residues. The chain recombines TRBV29-1 with TRBJ1-1; unclear D gene. This receptor was identified in a man aged 30 to 39 in good health. Sequenced material: memory CD4+ T cells sorted from blood. Subset defined: CD45RA-negative fraction. The CDR3 reads CSVENILDTEAFF. CDR3 nucleotide sequence: TGCAGCGTTGAAAATATACTGGACACTGAAGCTTTCTTT.